The 13 T cell receptor beta chains presented below share a single source sample, sequenced in a study of cytomegalovirus exposure and HLA in healthy donors. Sequenced by immunoSEQ multiplex PCR; TCRdb stores in-frame clones only, minus some. The sample yields tens of thousands of clones, approximately 90% seen once. Sequenced material: PBMCs. The receptors were sampled from a man younger than 45 in good health and CMV-seronegative.

V gene TRBV28 combines with J gene TRBJ1-4; TRBD1 is a possible D gene (5 bases). CDR3 size: 17 residues. Between the trimmed V and J ends, which lost 3 bases and 4 bases, there was a span of 18 bases. In germline, CDR1 is MDHEN, CDR2 SYDVKM. The CDR3 coding sequence is TGTGCCAGCAGTTTGTCCCTCCCTGCAGGGTTTAATGAAAAACTGTTTTTT. This encodes CASSLSLPAGFNEKLFF.

The rearrangement joins TRBV7-8 to TRBJ1-1; 7 nucleotides line up with TRBD1. Trimming cost V 1 base and J 1 base; bases outside gene matches: 0. Germline V CDR1 and CDR2: SGHVS, FQNEAQ. CDR3 length: 14 residues. CDR3 residues: CASSLGTGNTEAFF. The CDR3 DNA sequence: TGTGCCAGCAGCTTAGGGACAGGGAACACTGAAGCTTTCTTT.

This chain links TRBV15 with TRBJ1-2, with TRBD1 matching 9 bases. CDR3 length equals 13 residues. V trimming: 3 bases; J trimming: 8 bases; junction bases outside the gene matches: 4. CDR1 is LNHNV and CDR2 is YYDKDF in the germline V gene (reference sequence). The DNA of the CDR3 is TGTGCCACCAGCAGGCCCGACAGGGGGGGCTACACCTTC. Protein product: CATSRPDRGGYTF. The variable domain in full, with the rest retrieved from reference TRBV15 and TRBJ1-2, is DAMVIQNPRYQVTQFGKPVTLSCSQTLNHNVMYWYQQKSSQAPKLLFHYYDKDFNNEADTPDNFQSRRPNTSFCFLDIRSPGLGDTAMYLCATSRPDRGGYTFGSGTRLTVV.

This clone was picked up one time. The chain couples TRBV6-5 to TRBJ2-7, with D perhaps matching TRBD2 (5 bases). Germline CDR1 MNHEY, CDR2 SVGAGI. The CDR3 consists of 16 residues. V was pared by 0 bases and J by 4 bases, with 16 bases between. The chain's CDR3 is CASSYSAAGFPYEQYF. Here the CDR3 DNA reads TGTGCCAGCAGTTACTCAGCGGCCGGATTCCCATACGAGCAGTACTTC.

The CDR3 loop is CASSLPGQGLDYGYTF. CDR3 DNA: TGTGCCAGCAGTTTGCCGGGACAGGGGCTTGACTATGGCTACACCTTC. The rearrangement uses TRBV28 and TRBJ1-2; 10 bases match TRBD1. Germline-derived CDR1 and CDR2 are MDHEN and SYDVKM. CDR3 size: 16 residues. V dropped 3 bases and J dropped 3; count of bases not matched to a gene: 7.

Comment on this clone: One end of the junction fails to match germline, which may point to a read error. The V and J genes are TRBV7-7 and TRBJ2-7; 11 bases are shared with TRBD1. Per the germline V gene, CDR1 is SSHAT and CDR2 is FNYEAQ (reference sequence). The CDR3 contains 14 residues. In DNA form, the CDR3 reads TGTGCTAGCAGTCCCGGGACAGGGGGTGGCGAGCAGTACTTC. Its translation: CASSPGTGGGEQYF.

The chain is built from TRBV25-1 and TRBJ2-3; TRBD2 agrees at 9 bases. Germline loops: CDR1 MGHDK, CDR2 SYGVNS. This CDR3 has 15 residues. With 3 bases clipped from V and 4 bases from J, the junction kept 5 bases outside the gene matches. The CDR3 reads CASSEPGLASDTQYF. The DNA for the CDR3 is TGTGCCAGCAGTGAGCCGGGACTAGCTTCAGATACGCAGTATTTT.

This chain uses TRBV7-6 with TRBJ2-2; maybe TRBD1 (6 bases). CDR1 and CDR2 from the germline V gene are SGHVS and FNYEAQ. The CDR3 length is 14 residues. The V end was cut by 6 bases, the J end by 4 bases, with 12 bases between. The CDR3 region is CASSHLQGTGELFF. CDR3 in DNA: TGTGCCAGCAGTCACCTACAGGGCACCGGGGAGCTGTTTTTT.

For the CDR3, the DNA is TGCGCCAGCAGCCAACCCGGGGTGGAGACCCAGTACTTC. Translating gives CASSQPGVETQYF. The rearrangement uses TRBV4-1 and TRBJ2-5; tentative D call: TRBD2 (5 bases). The germline gives CDR1 MGHRA, CDR2 YSYEKL. This CDR3 region has 13 residues. Trimming left V 2 bases short and J 5 bases short, with 9 bases between.

The chain employs TRBV11-2 and TRBJ2-3, with D maybe TRBD2 (7 bases). Germline lookup yields CDR1 SGHAT and CDR2 FQNNGV. This CDR3 comprises 14 residues. Trimming pared 5 bases from V and 4 bases from J, leaving 13 bases between. CDR3 residues: CASSQVGGPDTQYF. The CDR3 coding sequence is TGTGCCAGCAGCCAAGTGGGGGGGCCAGATACGCAGTATTTT.

The chain combines TRBV7-2 with TRBJ1-5; 8 bases fit TRBD1. CDR3 length: 15 residues. Germline loops: CDR1 SGHTA, CDR2 FQGNSA. V shed 1 base and J 5 bases; nucleotides not matched to a gene: 4. The CDR3 coding sequence is TGTGCCAGCAGCTTAGGCAGGGGGCAAGATCAGCCCCAGCATTTT. It codes for CASSLGRGQDQPQHF.

V usage is TRBV5-4 and J usage is TRBJ2-7; a possible D gene is TRBD2 (6 bases). The CDR3 contains 17 residues. Trimming removed 0 bases at V and 3 bases at J, with 19 bases between. Germline CDR1 is SGHNT and CDR2 is YYREEE (reference sequence). CDR3: CASSLGLVGGIVYEQYF. Written as DNA, the CDR3 is TGTGCCAGCAGCTTGGGTCTGGTGGGGGGTATCGTCTACGAGCAGTACTTC.

The chain recombines TRBV9 with TRBJ2-7, with D tentatively TRBD2 (6 bases). There are 15 residues in the CDR3. Between the trimmed V and J ends, which lost 0 bases and 3 bases, there was a span of 13 bases. Germline-derived CDR1 and CDR2 are SGDLS and YYNGEE. CDR3: CASSVATRDFYEQYF. The CDR3 region has the DNA TGTGCCAGCAGCGTAGCTACTAGGGACTTCTACGAGCAGTACTTC.